This T cell receptor (beta chain) comes out of a study of T-cell reconstitution after alpha-beta-depleted transplantation in children. Overall study findings and caveats: Some patients owed their high day-60 TCRbeta diversity to surviving recipient T cells and thymic progenitors. Approximately two months post-transplant, alpha-beta T cells reportedly originated from several hundred expanded graft clones. From newly produced T cells came most of the T-cell counts and diversity one year after transplant.

The TCRbeta library incorporated unique molecular identifiers. Using its own MiXCR run on the PCR reads, TCRdb lists one record per CDR3 protein. The sample yields about 640,000 distinct CDR3 sequences, about an eighth seen once. Points on this clonotype: Antigen: not known.

This CDR3 has 15 residues. V lost 6 bases, J lost 4 bases, and 7 bases stayed unmatched. Germline CDR1 SEHNR, CDR2 FQNEAQ (reference sequence). Specimen: PBMCs, mostly from graft donor cells, collected 360 days after TCRalphabeta/CD19-depleted stem cell transplant. The sequence was collected from a male patient between 10 and 17 years old who had a stem cell transplant for acute myeloid leukemia, so the T cells may come from the graft donor. The chain is built from TRBV7-9 and TRBJ2-1; 9 nucleotides align to TRBD2. CDR3 nucleotide sequence: TGTGCCAGCAGAACCGGGACTAGCCTTTACAATGAGCAGTTCTTC. Its translation is CASRTGTSLYNEQFF.